A selection of T cell receptor beta chains follows, all from one sample in a study of beta chain features in type 1 diabetes. Only in-frame clones appear in the TCRdb table, and some are missing; sequencing was by immunoSEQ multiplex PCR. The sample holds roughly 330,000 clones; roughly 13% are singletons and the top ten take nearly 0.015%. Sequencing used naive CD4+ T cells from blood. The receptors come from a woman aged 18-35 years with type 1 diabetes. The CDR3 runs from the conserved cysteine through the conserved F or W. The D gene is left open where the match is weak. Clone size, where shown, is once, few, many, or a class for clones that have expanded.

-	TRBJ1-1	-	TRBV10-3	TGTGCCATCAGTTTGGAGGGAAGTATGAACACTGAAGCTTTCTTT	CAISLEGSMNTEAFF
-	TRBJ2-1	TRBD2	TRBV18	TGTGCCAGCTCACCAACTAGCGGAGATTACAATGAGCAGTTCTTC	CASSPTSGDYNEQFF
-	TRBJ2-1	-	TRBV30	TGTGCCTCCCGAGCTAGGCTCTTCAATGAGCAGTTCTTC	CASRARLFNEQFF
-	TRBJ1-4	-	TRBV27	TGTGCCAGCAGTTCCCGGGGGGGGACTAATGAAAAACTGTTTTTT	CASSSRGGTNEKLFF
few	TRBJ2-1	TRBD1	TRBV6-5	TGTGCCAGCGGCCGGGACAGAAAGTTCTTC	CASGRDRKFF
-	TRBJ2-7	-	TRBV7-9	TGTGCCAGCAGCATGGGCACTTCAAACTACGAGCAGTACTTC	CASSMGTSNYEQYF
few	TRBJ1-1	TRBD1	TRBV2	TGTGCAAGCAAGGGGGGCAGGGGGCTTGTTGAAGCTTTCTTT	CASKGGRGLVEAFF
few	TRBJ1-1	-	TRBV19	TGTGCCAGTAGCCAGACAGCGAGGAACACTGAAGCTTTCTTT	CASSQTARNTEAFF
-	TRBJ1-5	-	TRBV7-2	TGTGCCAGCAGCTTAGTGCGGGATGAGAGACCCCAGCATTTT	CASSLVRDERPQHF
-	TRBJ2-1	TRBD2	TRBV10-3	TGTGCCATCAGCGGAGTTAGCGGGAGTAATGAGCAGTTCTTC	CAISGVSGSNEQFF
-	TRBJ2-5	-	TRBV7-9	TGTGCCAGCACCTCCCGCGGCCGGAACCAAGAGACCCAGTACTTC	CASTSRGRNQETQYF
few	TRBJ2-1	-	TRBV5-4	TGTGCCAGCAGCTCTAAGCTCGGGAGTTGGGATGAGCAGTTCTTC	CASSSKLGSWDEQFF
-	TRBJ1-2	-	TRBV7-9	TGTGCCAGCAGCTCACAGAGTACGACGTGGTACACCTTC	CASSSQSTTWYTF
-	TRBJ2-3	TRBD2	TRBV5-1	TGCGCCAGCAGCCTTGGGACTAGGAGCACAGATACGCAGTATTTT	CASSLGTRSTDTQYF
-	TRBJ1-2	-	TRBV18	TGTGCCAGCTCACCTTCCGACAGTAACTATGGCTACACCTTC	CASSPSDSNYGYTF
-	TRBJ2-7	TRBD1	TRBV7-2	TGTGCCAGCAGTCGACCAGGGGGTGCTAGCCGGAGCTCCTACGAGCAGTACTTC	CASSRPGGASRSSYEQYF